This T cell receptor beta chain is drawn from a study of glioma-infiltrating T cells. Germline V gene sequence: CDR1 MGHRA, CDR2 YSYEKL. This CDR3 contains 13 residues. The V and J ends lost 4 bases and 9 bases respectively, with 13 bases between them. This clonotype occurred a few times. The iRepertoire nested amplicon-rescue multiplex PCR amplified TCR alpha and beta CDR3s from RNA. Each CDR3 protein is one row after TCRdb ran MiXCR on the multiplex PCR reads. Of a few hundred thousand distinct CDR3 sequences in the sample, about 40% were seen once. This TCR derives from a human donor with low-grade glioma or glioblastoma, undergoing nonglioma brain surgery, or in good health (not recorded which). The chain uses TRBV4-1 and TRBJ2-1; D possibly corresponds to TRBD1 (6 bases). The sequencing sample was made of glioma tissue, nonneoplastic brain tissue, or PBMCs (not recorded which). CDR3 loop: CASSPQGKLEQFF. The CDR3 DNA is TGCGCCAGCAGCCCACAGGGCAAGCTTGAGCAGTTCTTC.